This T cell receptor (beta chain) was recorded in a study of blood T cell repertoires in COVID-19. About the research overall: Specimens from acute and convalescent COVID-19 originated in the United States, Italy and Spain. PBMCs, B-cell-depleted T cells, or T cells provided the cDNA or gDNA that made up the material.

Original processing methods: Reference gene primer amplification gave estimated nucleated cell counts. TCRdb's copy holds only in-frame clones and misses some; the assay was immunoSEQ multiplex PCR. V and J calls and clone size are copied from that table; D and trimming were computed from the DNA. The sample gives around 250,000 clones, about 82% of which show up once; 12% is in the top ten. Germline V gene data show CDR1 as MNHEY and CDR2 as SVGAGI. The ends were cut back, 6 bases at V and 3 bases at J, with 16 bases in the middle. This CDR3 region has 15 residues. This TCR came from a man at least 80 years old with acute or convalescent COVID-19. V gene TRBV6-5 combines with J gene TRBJ2-3; a possible D gene is TRBD1 (6 bases). Material: peripheral blood. The CDR3, as DNA: TGTGCCAGCAGCCGCAGGGGAAGGAGGACAGATACGCAGTATTTT. This encodes CASSRRGRRTDTQYF.